The present TCR beta chain was sequenced within a study of blood T cells in healthy people across ages. Points from the study as a whole: Age showed a roughly linear inverse relationship with TCR beta diversity per million T cells.

V was pared by 7 bases and J by 5 bases, with 14 bases between. The CDR3 covers 14 residues. In germline, CDR1 is SNHLY, CDR2 FYNNEI. Regarding this clonotype: Antigen: not known.

The use of a sample-barcoded 5' primer and a J-beta primer mix characterized a second PCR of about 7 to 12 cycles. One entry per CDR3 protein results from TCRdb running MiXCR on the 5' RACE reads. Among almost 550,000 distinct CDR3 sequences, approximately 25% were seen once, and the ten largest hold less than 9%. The same sample was also studied in work on T cells of mothers and their children.

The V gene is TRBV2, the J gene TRBJ1-4; D might be TRBD1 (6 bases). The clonotype was recovered from a boy younger than 18 in good health. The sample comprised blood. CDR3 bases: TGTGCCAGCACCGCACAGGGCGGGAATGAAAAACTGTTTTTT. Translated: CASTAQGGNEKLFF.